The TCR beta chain described here comes from a study of blood T cell repertoires in COVID-19. CDR3 size: 17 residues. V was pared by 5 bases and J by 4 bases, with 16 bases of the junction left unmatched. CDR1 and CDR2 from the germline V gene are SGHVT and SQSDAQ. Measured with immunoSEQ multiplex PCR; TCRdb has only the in-frame clones, and not every one. The sample has about 210,000 clones, about 86% seen once; the top ten hold around 8.9%. Participants reported their clinical history, and cohort assignment relied on those reports. This clonotype was obtained from a woman aged 50 to 60 with acute COVID-19. V and J are TRBV7-4 and TRBJ1-1; 7 bases map to TRBD1. Sequences were obtained from PBMCs or T cells enriched from blood (not recorded which). This chain's CDR3 is CASSLFRGGQAGTEAFF. Here the CDR3 DNA reads TGTGCCAGCAGCCTATTCCGGGGCGGACAGGCCGGCACTGAAGCTTTCTTT.